The 28 T cell receptor beta chains listed next were all sequenced from one sample in a study of T cell repertoires in cytomegalovirus infection. TCRdb reanalysed the reads using MiXCR and keeps one entry per CDR3 protein. The sample holds 450,000 to 600,000 distinct CDR3 sequences; approximately 10% are singletons and the top ten take about 9.4%. The sequenced material came from PBMCs. The origin of the receptors is a human donor in good health (CMV status not recorded). Some clones in this sample may be carry-over from other donors' samples.

This clonotype has a handful of counts. The V gene is TRBV20-1, the J gene TRBJ1-2; D gene unclear. The V and J ends lost 3 bases and 5 bases respectively, with 7 bases between them. The germline gives CDR1 DFQATT, CDR2 SNEGSKA (reference sequence). The CDR3 loop spans 11 amino acids. CDR3 nucleotide sequence: TGCAGTGCTAGTGGCAGTTATGGCTACACCTTC. The encoded protein is CSASGSYGYTF.

The genes are TRBV18 and TRBJ2-5, with D tentatively TRBD2 (5 bases). The CDR3 length is 15 residues. The germline CDR1 and CDR2 sequences are KGHSH and LQKENI. Trimming removed 6 bases at V and 0 bases at J, with 14 bases between. In DNA, the CDR3 is TGTGCCAGCTCCCCCAAGGAGGTGTACCAAGAGACCCAGTACTTC. It encodes CASSPKEVYQETQYF.

The sample holds many counts of this clonotype. This chain links TRBV23-1 with TRBJ2-6, with 8 bases that match TRBD1. TRBV23-1 is placed among ORFs of uncertain function. The CDR3 loop spans 17 amino acids. Germline trimming cut 3 bases from V and 0 bases from J; bases unmatched to any gene: 4. The CDR3 DNA follows: TGCGCCAGCAGTCAGAAGGGGACAGGCTCTGGGGCCAACGTCCTGACTTTC. Translation: CASSQKGTGSGANVLTF.

This clonotype was seen more than once but under ten times. This chain connects TRBV4-1 to TRBJ2-5, with D perhaps being TRBD1 or TRBD2 (5 bases each). Trimming cost V 0 bases and J 2 bases, with 25 bases left between them. CDR3 length: 20 amino acids. From germline, CDR1 is MGHRA and CDR2 YSYEKL. The CDR3 bases are TGCGCCAGCAGCCAAGATGGGCCTTTCAGTCCGGGACGCCCTCAAGAGACCCAGTACTTC. Translated, it gives CASSQDGPFSPGRPQETQYF.

This sequence joins TRBV6-6 and TRBJ1-2; D possibly corresponds to TRBD1 (6 bases). CDR1 is MNHNY, CDR2 SVGAGI, per germline (reference sequence). Trimming removed 5 bases from V and 2 bases from J, with 12 bases in between. This CDR3 comprises 14 residues. CDR3 nucleotides: TGTGCCAGCAGTGGGGGCAGGGACAACTATGGCTACACCTTC. This gives the protein CASSGGRDNYGYTF.

This clonotype occurred a few times. The chain couples TRBV7-9 to TRBJ2-1; maybe TRBD1 (6 bases). Looked up from germline, CDR1 is SEHNR and CDR2 is FQNEAQ (reference sequence). The CDR3 sequence is 15 residues long. V was cut by 6 bases and J by 2 bases, with 14 bases left in between. The CDR3 coding sequence is TGTGCCAGCAGTTTACAGGGTGGAACCTACAATGAGCAGTTCTTC. Protein: CASSLQGGTYNEQFF. Together with reference TRBV7-9 and TRBJ2-1, the CDR3 gives the full variable domain: DTGVSQNPRHKITKRGQNVTFRCDPISEHNRLYWYRQTLGQGPEFLTYFQNEAQLEKSRLLSDRFSAERPKGSFSTLEIQRTEQGDSAMYLCASSLQGGTYNEQFFGPGTRLTVL.

This clonotype showed up many times. V is TRBV2 and J is TRBJ1-3; D is uncertain. Germline assignment: CDR1 SNHLY and CDR2 FYNNEI. This CDR3 is built from 15 residues. V dropped 8 bases and J dropped 0 bases, with 14 bases sitting between them. The DNA for the CDR3 is TGTGCCAGCTCTCCGGATCGACGCTCTGGAAACACCATATATTTT. Protein: CASSPDRRSGNTIYF.

This clonotype was counted at least ten times. The chain combines TRBV7-9 with TRBJ2-7; possibly TRBD1 or TRBD2 for D (5 bases each). The CDR3 has 15 residues. The germline V gene encodes CDR1 SEHNR and CDR2 FQNEAQ (reference sequence). Trimming stripped 5 bases from V and 3 bases from J, with 17 bases between. CDR3 nucleotides: TGTGCCAGCAGCACGGGTCCCTGGGACGACTACGAGCAGTACTTC. Protein: CASSTGPWDDYEQYF.

This clonotype was detected many times. The V call is TRBV7-9, the J call TRBJ2-7; tentatively, D is TRBD1 (5 bases). This CDR3 region has 14 residues. Trimming removed 4 bases from V and 1 base from J, with 11 bases in between. Germline lookup yields CDR1 SEHNR and CDR2 FQNEAQ (reference sequence). DNA of the CDR3: TGTGCCAGCAGCTATACAGGATCTTCCTACGAGCAGTACTTC. Translated, it gives CASSYTGSSYEQYF.

With regard to this clonotype: Being one base from a much bigger clone, this may be a read error. The chain uses TRBV19 and TRBJ2-1, with 7 bases lining up with TRBD2. Germline-derived CDR1 and CDR2 are LNHDA and SQIVND (reference sequence). This CDR3 contains 15 residues. CDR3 amino acids: CASSILGEGLNEQIF. The CDR3 coding sequence is TGTGCCAGTAGTATTTTGGGGGAGGGCCTCAATGAGCAGATCTTC.

The chain carries TRBV5-4 and TRBJ1-2; unclear D gene. The CDR3 spans 15 residues. Germline assignment: CDR1 SGHNT and CDR2 YYREEE (reference sequence). The ends were cut back, 0 bases at V and 4 bases at J, with 13 bases in the middle. CDR3 DNA: TGTGCCAGCAGCTTGGTTCCCCTTGGCAGCTATGGCTACACCTTC. Its protein product is CASSLVPLGSYGYTF.

This clonotype was observed a handful of times. The chain employs TRBV3-1 and TRBJ2-1; 7 bases agree with TRBD1. Germline V gene data show CDR1 as LGHDT and CDR2 as YNNKEL (reference sequence). V lost 2 bases to trimming and J lost 10 bases; unmatched junction nucleotides: 5. The CDR3 is 13 amino acids. CDR3 protein: CASSQQGVGEQFF. Here the CDR3 DNA reads TGTGCCAGCAGCCAACAGGGGGTCGGCGAGCAGTTCTTC.

Written as DNA, the CDR3 is TGTGCCAGCAGTGAAGCGCTTGTAGCAGATACGCAGTATTTT. This sequence encodes CASSEALVADTQYF. V usage is TRBV2 and J usage is TRBJ2-3; no clear D. This CDR3 spans 14 amino acids. The ends were cut back, 0 bases at V and 4 bases at J, with 8 bases in the middle. The V gene's germline CDR1 is SNHLY and CDR2 FYNNEI.

This clonotype was seen repeatedly, ten times or more. This rearrangement joins TRBV7-2 to TRBJ2-1, with TRBD1 as a possible D gene (5 bases). CDR3 length equals 14 residues. Germline CDR1 and CDR2: SGHTA and FQGNSA. Trimming shortened V by 1 base and J by 4 bases, and 8 bases separated the two germline ends. CDR3 nucleotide sequence: TGTGCCAGCAGCTTAGATAAGGGGTACAATGAGCAGTTCTTC. This sequence encodes CASSLDKGYNEQFF. Looking up the rest from reference TRBV7-2 and TRBJ2-1 gives the full variable domain: GAGVSQSPSNKVTEKGKDVELRCDPISGHTALYWYRQSLGQGLEFLIYFQGNSAPDKSGLPSDRFSAERTGGSVSTLTIQRTQQEDSAVYLCASSLDKGYNEQFFGPGTRLTVL.

This clonotype showed up many times. The V gene is TRBV7-9, the J gene TRBJ2-7; D may be TRBD1 (6 bases). Germline assignment: CDR1 SEHNR and CDR2 FQNEAQ (reference sequence). The CDR3 contains 14 residues. V was pared by 3 bases and J by 7 bases, with 16 bases between. Here the CDR3 DNA reads TGTGCCAGCAGCTTGGTACAGGGTGTAGGTGAGCAGTACTTC. Translating gives CASSLVQGVGEQYF.

This clonotype was counted between two and nine times. This chain connects TRBV11-2 to TRBJ1-2; TRBD1 matches at 8 bases. J was trimmed by 5 bases and V by 4 bases; bases with no gene match: 9. The CDR3 has 15 amino acids. The germline V gene encodes CDR1 SGHAT and CDR2 FQNNGV. CDR3 coding DNA: TGTGCCAGCAGCTACCGGGACAGGAGCCTTTATGGCTACACCTTC. Its protein product is CASSYRDRSLYGYTF.

This clonotype was observed a few times. The chain has TRBV6-6 and TRBJ2-5, with 9 bases matching TRBD2. The CDR3 sequence is 15 residues long. Germline V gene data show CDR1 as MNHNY and CDR2 as SVGAGI (reference sequence). J lost 5 bases, V lost 4 bases, and 8 bases had no gene match. CDR3 in amino acids: CASSSEREVTETQYF. The CDR3 DNA follows: TGTGCCAGCAGTTCGGAGCGGGAGGTTACGGAGACCCAGTACTTC.

This clonotype was picked up many times. The gene calls are TRBV7-9 and TRBJ2-7; D ambiguous. In germline, CDR1 is SEHNR, CDR2 FQNEAQ (reference sequence). The CDR3 is made up of 15 amino acids. Trimming took 2 bases from V and 2 from J, leaving 13 bases between them. CDR3 sequence: CASSLFPGPTYEQYF. DNA of the CDR3: TGTGCCAGCAGCTTATTCCCTGGTCCAACCTACGAGCAGTACTTC.

This clonotype occurred many times. The gene calls are TRBV12-3 or TRBV12-4 and TRBJ1-2, with TRBD1 as a possible D gene (6 bases). Trimming removed 3 bases from V and 8 bases from J, with 10 bases in between. The CDR3 has 12 amino acids. CDR3 protein: CASSLQGRGYTF. CDR3 coding DNA: TGTGCCAGCAGTTTGCAGGGGAGAGGCTACACCTTC.

This clonotype was counted many times. The chain recombines TRBV7-2 with TRBJ1-2; D is undetermined. V was trimmed by 1 base and J by 6 bases, leaving 18 bases between them. This CDR3 has 16 residues. Germline loops: CDR1 SGHTA, CDR2 FQGNSA. As DNA, the CDR3 is TGTGCCAGCAGCTTAGGAAGCAGCCCCCTCGACGATGGCTACACCTTC. Amino acids: CASSLGSSPLDDGYTF.

The chain couples TRBV20-1 to TRBJ2-3; possibly TRBD1 or TRBD2 for D (5 bases each). There are 11 residues in the CDR3. Per the germline V gene, CDR1 is DFQATT and CDR2 is SNEGSKA (reference sequence). CDR3 sequence reads: CKLGVEDTQYF. CDR3 bases: TGCAAGTTGGGGGTTGAAGATACGCAGTATTTT.

This clonotype was recorded at least ten times. This chain links TRBV7-3 with TRBJ2-5; 11 bases map to TRBD2. Trimming cost V 5 bases and J 5 bases; bases outside gene matches: 7. Germline V gene sequence: CDR1 SGHTA, CDR2 FQGTGA. The CDR3 runs to 15 residues. The CDR3 sequence: CASSKTSGEVETQYF. The CDR3 DNA follows: TGTGCCAGCAGCAAGACTAGCGGGGAGGTTGAGACCCAGTACTTC.

This clonotype has ten or more counts. The chain couples TRBV7-7 to TRBJ1-5; 7 bases agree with TRBD1. CDR1 SSHAT and CDR2 FNYEAQ come from the germline V gene (reference sequence). V gave up 5 bases and J gave up 3 bases; unmatched junction bases: 10. This CDR3 has 16 residues. Here the CDR3 DNA reads TGTGCCAGCAGCCCTACAGGGGATAATTACAATCAGCCCCAGCATTTT. Translated: CASSPTGDNYNQPQHF.

This clonotype occurred many times. J is TRBJ1-4 and V is TRBV25-1; D call uncertain. CDR3 size: 10 residues. The V end lost 8 bases, the J end lost 7 bases, and 5 bases lay between the germline ends. Germline CDR1 reads MGHDK; CDR2 reads SYGVNS. The CDR3 nucleotides read TGTGCCAGCTGGGGTGAAAAACTGTTTTTT. Its translation is CASWGEKLFF.

In its sample, this clonotype was seen many times. This sequence joins TRBV7-2 and TRBJ2-5; 7 bases line up with TRBD2. CDR1 is SGHTA, CDR2 FQGNSA, per germline. The ends lost 5 bases at V and 5 bases at J; junction bases unmatched: 8. The CDR3 consists of 14 residues. Here the CDR3 reads CASSPRRREETQYF. CDR3 DNA: TGTGCCAGCAGCCCCCGGCGGCGGGAGGAGACCCAGTACTTC. Complete variable domain (other parts from reference TRBV7-2 and TRBJ2-5): GAGVSQSPSNKVTEKGKDVELRCDPISGHTALYWYRQSLGQGLEFLIYFQGNSAPDKSGLPSDRFSAERTGGSVSTLTIQRTQQEDSAVYLCASSPRRREETQYFGPGTRLLVL.

The CDR3 bases are TGTGCCAGCAGTTACTCGAGACAGGGGTATGGCTACACCTTC. Translation gives CASSYSRQGYGYTF. V is TRBV6-8 and J is TRBJ1-2, with 8 bases that match TRBD1. CDR1 is MNHGY and CDR2 is SAAAGT in the germline V gene. V dropped 0 bases and J dropped 5; count of bases not matched to a gene: 2. CDR3 size: 14 residues.

There are a few counts of this clonotype. This chain uses TRBV20-1 with TRBJ1-1; no clear D gene. Per the germline V gene, CDR1 is DFQATT and CDR2 is SNEGSKA (reference sequence). The CDR3 runs 13 residues. Trimming stripped 7 bases from V and 5 bases from J, with 17 bases between. The CDR3 DNA sequence: TGCAGTGTCCCAACCCCCCCAGGAACTGAAGCTTTCTTT. Protein sequence: CSVPTPPGTEAFF.

This clonotype has ten or more counts. The chain employs TRBV7-2 and TRBJ2-1, with TRBD2 as a possible D gene (7 bases). Germline V lookup: CDR1 SGHTA, CDR2 FQGNSA. This CDR3 has 14 amino acids. Trimming removed 11 bases from V and 3 bases from J, with 17 bases in between. CDR3 nucleotides: TGTGCCTCAACGGGGGGCCCCGTCTACAATGAGCAGTTCTTC. Encoded protein: CASTGGPVYNEQFF.